This T cell receptor beta chain was documented in a study of T cells in Graves' hyperthyroidism and ophthalmopathy. The study based diagnoses on clinical symptoms, serum thyroxine and TRAb, thyroid ultrasound and orbital computed tomography. Regions amplified from RNA transcripts were the TCR beta CDR3 regions. The TCR CDR3 was amplified in a first-round RT-PCR using the HTBI primer set. TCRdb re-called the multiplex PCR reads with MiXCR, one entry per CDR3 protein. The data contain some 460,000 distinct CDR3 sequences, 15% to 19% of them singletons. The TCR was taken from a woman younger than 35 with Graves' hyperthyroidism. Sequencing used blood.

The CDR3 sequence is CSARGIEQGADTQYF. The DNA of the CDR3 is TGCAGTGCTAGAGGAATCGAACAGGGGGCAGATACGCAGTATTTT. This chain joins TRBV20-1 and TRBJ2-3; 8 nucleotides agree with TRBD1. V was clipped by 1 base and J by 4 bases; unmatched bases: 7. This CDR3 region has 15 residues. Germline lookup yields CDR1 DFQATT and CDR2 SNEGSKA (reference sequence).